This T cell receptor beta chain is from a study of shared T cell receptors in the human thymus (TCRdb year 2021). For context, the study as a whole: The study examined how the human thymus generates shared, self-reactive T-cell receptor alpha chains.

The junction shows trimming of 5 bases on V and 8 bases on J, and the gene matches do not reach 9 bases of it. Inclusive of the bounding cysteine and phenylalanine, the CDR3 is 13 residues long. CDR3 DNA only is kept here, 39 bases in frame from base 1. CDR1 and CDR2 are drawn from the germline V gene: MNHEY, SVGAGI. In regard to this clone: Its antigen is unknown. Qualities for individual bases were not recorded, and no much larger clone is one base off.

The library was produced with the immunoSEQ multiplex PCR assay. TCRdb obtained this table from immuneACCESS and retained in-frame rearrangements with V and J assigned. These tables miss some clones; where compared with another copy, unresolved V genes account for less than half of the shortfall, and the remainder is unexplained. This sample is represented by 600,000 to 900,000 clones; over 75% of them were singletons. Of the sample, more than 0.008% is held by the ten largest clones. The sample was also linked to a second study, of human thymus T cells. Per the second study: In Finland, the donors were immunologically healthy infants who were having open corrective cardiac surgery for congenital heart defects. Thymus tissue was collected as surgical resects that were removed during corrective cardiac surgery. Biased V and J gene segment usage appeared to be present in both thymic and peripheral blood repertoires. According to the related research, thymic TCR repertoires were highly overlapping among unrelated individuals. The study described the TCR alpha and beta repertoires in roughly 8 infant thymus samples and a few matching peripheral blood samples. Donor ages ranging from about 6 to 244 days were recorded, and about six male and two female infants were included in the cohort. Thymocytes were freed from the tissue by mechanical means and kept at -70 degrees C as pellets of roughly 9-34 million cells. A QIAsymphony instrument was used to extract genomic DNA from the frozen cell pellets. TCRB and TCRAD loci were amplified from a standardized quantity of quality-controlled genomic DNA using the immunoSEQ multiplex PCR assay. The amplicons covered the V(D)J region and were long enough to include the CDR3 and to identify the V and J genes. The amplicons were sequenced on an Illumina platform via the commercial immunoSEQ service. Primer bias and sequencing errors were corrected as previously described, and TCRAD and TCRB were defined on the basis of the IMGT database. immunoSEQ Analyzer 3.0 and VDJTools were used for repertoire analysis, which covered basic statistics, V/J segment usage, diversity estimates, rarefaction and pairwise overlap. Diversity was estimated using the Chao1, ChaoE, Efron-Thisted, Shannon and inverse Simpson indices, and was also estimated on datasets down-sampled to the size of the smallest sample. Repertoire overlap was assessed by strict matching of CDR3 nucleotide sequence, V gene and J gene, and clustering was done by Jaccard-based multidimensional scaling. Thymus samples yielded on average approximately 860,000 unique TCRB clonotypes, compared with about 80,000 from blood samples.

The sequencing sample was made of thymocytes. The chain is made from TRBV6-5 and TRBJ2-7; 7 middle bases align to TRBD1. The TCR originated in a girl less than two years old with a congenital heart defect. Donor details come from another sample of the same person, matched by shared clones. The DNA sequence is as follows: TGTGCCAGCAGTACGGGGACAGATTACAAGCAGTACTTC. Translated, it reads CASSTGTDYKQYF.